The present entry profiles one TCR beta chain with its context. The sample comes from a study of blood T cell repertoires in COVID-19. Study information: The United States, Italy and Spain supplied acute and convalescent COVID-19 samples. In each case, the material was cDNA or gDNA derived from T cells, B-cell-depleted T cells, or PBMCs.

CDR3 length equals 11 residues. V lost 9 bases, J lost 5 bases, and 11 bases lay in between. Germline V gene lookup returns CDR1 LNHDA and CDR2 SQIVND (reference sequence). As handled by the study authors: Reference gene primer amplification gave estimated nucleated cell counts. Sequencing used immunoSEQ multiplex PCR; TCRdb keeps in-frame clones, though not all of them. That table gives V, J and clone size, and the DNA gave D and trimming. The table shows 95,000 to 100,000 clones, with 86% occurring only once. The source material was peripheral blood. This TCR derives from a man older than 75 with acute or convalescent COVID-19. The chain has TRBV19 and TRBJ2-7; D call uncertain. CDR3 sequence reads: CARPTWDEQYF. DNA for the CDR3: TGTGCCAGACCGACATGGGACGAGCAGTACTTC. Looking up the rest from reference TRBV19 and TRBJ2-7 gives the full variable domain: DGGITQSPKYLFRKEGQNVTLSCEQNLNHDAMYWYRQDPGQGLRLIYYSQIVNDFQKGDIAEGYSVSREKKESFPLTVTSAQKNPTAFYLCARPTWDEQYFGPGTRLTVT.